This entry features one T cell receptor (beta chain) sequence. Original data processing: Estimation of nucleated cell counts was performed using reference gene primer amplification. Method: immunoSEQ multiplex PCR; TCRdb's copy keeps in-frame clones and lacks some. The V and J calls and clone size come from that table; D and trimming were worked out from the DNA. The sample contains more than 150,000 clones, 75% to 90% of which appear only once. This sample was taken from a study of blood T cell repertoires in COVID-19. Per germline, CDR1 SGHAT and CDR2 FQNNGV. The trim removed 5 bases at V and 5 bases at J, leaving 3 bases unmatched. This CDR3 spans 13 amino acids.

The source material was PBMCs or T cells enriched from blood (not recorded which). The J gene is TRBJ2-5, the V gene TRBV11-2, with 9 positions matching TRBD1. The receptor's source is a woman aged 25-40 years who had recovered from COVID-19. CDR3: CASSQTGGETQYF. DNA of the CDR3: TGTGCCAGCAGCCAGACAGGGGGGGAGACCCAGTACTTC.